This T cell receptor (beta chain) was found in a study of blood T cell repertoires in COVID-19. Cohorts were determined from participant-reported clinical history. Only in-frame clones appear in the TCRdb table, and some are missing; sequencing was by immunoSEQ multiplex PCR. The table shows a few hundred thousand clones, with about nine tenths occurring only once. Sequenced sample: PBMCs or T cells enriched from blood (not recorded which). This TCR was recovered from a woman in her fifties or sixties who had recovered from COVID-19.

The CDR3 sequence is CSVDKGDEQYF. In DNA form, the CDR3 reads TGCAGCGTTGATAAGGGGGATGAGCAGTACTTC. The V and J genes are TRBV29-1 and TRBJ2-7, with D maybe TRBD1 (6 bases). The germline gives CDR1 SQVTM, CDR2 ANQGSEA. CDR3 length equals 11 residues. V lost 3 bases to trimming and J lost 7 bases, with 10 bases between them.